This TCR beta chain emerged from a study of T-cell memory formation after mild COVID-19. TCRdb reprocessed the 5' RACE reads with MiXCR, giving one entry per CDR3 protein. The sample includes about 110,000 distinct CDR3 sequences, roughly a sixth of them seen just once. The V end was cut by 5 bases, the J end by 3 bases, with 17 bases between. The CDR3 consists of 15 residues. CDR1 SGHTA and CDR2 FQGNSA come from the germline V gene. Input material: PBMCs or a T cell subset sorted from them (not recorded which). This TCR was recovered from a man aged 18 to 35 who had mild COVID-19 (a few samples of this study predate the infection). Cell type and time point are not known. The chain employs TRBV7-2 and TRBJ2-7; D not certain. As DNA, the CDR3 is TGTGCCAGCAGCCGCGACTCGGTAGTCCTCTACGAGCAGTACTTC. This codes for CASSRDSVVLYEQYF.